The 11 T cell receptor beta chains below were found in one sample sequenced in a study of tissue T cells after allogeneic stem cell transplantation. Profiled with immunoSEQ multiplex PCR; TCRdb holds only in-frame clones, not every one. The table has under 4,500 clones, roughly half seen once. The time point denotes: mouse harvest day 7 after allogeneic transplant. Each mouse received 10^7 T-cell-depleted marrow cells plus 10^6 splenic CD5+ T cells by tail vein. The sample consisted of lymph node tissue. The receptors here all came from a female BALB/c mouse given C57BL/6 T cells with graft-versus-host disease after an allogeneic hematopoietic cell transplant.

Notes on this clone: Gene names and germline match the mouse. The read is 1 residue too short to cover the CDR3 end, so that end is filled in from the germline J gene. This sequence joins TRBV19 and TRBJ2-2, with D possibly being TRBD1 (5 bases). The V and J ends lost 1 base and 2 bases respectively, with 6 bases between them. In germline, CDR1 is FNHDT, CDR2 SITEND (reference sequence). This CDR3 spans 14 amino acids. The DNA read from the CDR3 is TGTGCCAGCAGTATACCAGGGAACACCGGGCAGCTCTAC. Its translation is CASSIPGNTGQLY. The entire CDR3 is CASSIPGNTGQLYF.

As to this clone: The listed genes are named as in mouse. The read terminates 1 residue before the CDR3 end, so the remaining end is supplied by the germline J gene. The chain employs TRBV26 and TRBJ2-1, with 12 nucleotides matching TRBD2. The ends lost 2 bases at V and 5 bases at J; junction bases unmatched: 4. Germline V gene sequence: CDR1 KGHPV, CDR2 FQNQEV (reference sequence). The CDR3 runs to 16 residues. The CDR3 bases that were read are TGTGCCAGCAGTCTGGAGGACTGGGGGGGGGATGCTGAGCAGTTC. Its protein product is CASSLEDWGGDAEQF. The whole CDR3 region reads CASSLEDWGGDAEQFF.

A note on this clone: Any gene name here is a mouse gene name. The CDR3 end lies 1 residue beyond the end of the read and is filled in from the germline J gene. The V gene is TRBV12-1, the J gene TRBJ2-7; 12 bases match TRBD1. Germline V CDR1 and CDR2: SGHSN, HYEKVE. J was trimmed by 6 bases and V by 1 base; bases with no gene match: 3. CDR3 length equals 14 residues. CDR3 sequence: CASSLGTGGAEQYF. Incomplete CDR3 DNA: TGTGCCAGCTCTCTTGGGACAGGGGGCGCTGAACAGTAC.

For this clone: The genes are named according to mouse. The CDR3 spells CASSLSNTLYF. Partial CDR3 DNA: TGTGCCAGCAGTCTGTCTAACACCTTGTAC. The chain recombines TRBV26 with TRBJ2-4; no firm D call. The read ends 1 residue before the CDR3 terminus; that terminus is restored from the germline J gene. Germline-derived CDR1 and CDR2 are KGHPV and FQNQEV (reference sequence). The CDR3 totals 11 residues. Trimming removed 0 bases at V and 6 bases at J, with 1 base between.

Note on this clone: The genes and germline here are from mouse. The DNA ends 1 residue before the CDR3 does, and the rest of the CDR3 is filled in from the germline J gene. The chain recombines TRBV23 with TRBJ2-7; TRBD2 is the table's D call and was not checked against the DNA. CDR3 length: 15 residues. Germline V gene data show CDR1 as KGHTA and CDR2 as FQNQQP. CDR3 DNA (partial): TGCTCCAGCAGTCAACGACTGGGGCACTCCTATGAACAGTAC. Protein product: CSSSQRLGHSYEQY. The entire CDR3 protein is CSSSQRLGHSYEQYF.

In the case of this clone: The gene names given are mouse names. Read data end 1 residue before the CDR3 end; the end is taken from the germline J gene. This chain links TRBV12-1 with TRBJ2-7; 11 bases match TRBD1. Germline CDR1 SGHSN, CDR2 HYEKVE. The CDR3 spans 15 residues. V shed 0 bases and J 4 bases; nucleotides not matched to a gene: 4. CDR3 region: CASSLEGQGGYEQYF. The CDR3 DNA, read in part, is TGTGCCAGCTCTCTCGAGGGACAGGGGGGTTATGAACAGTAC.

This clone turned up a few times. Gene names denote mouse genes. The CDR3 is cut off 1 residue early in the read; its end comes from the germline J gene. The V call is TRBV16, the J call TRBJ1-6; D unclear. TRBJ1-6 is recorded as an ORF, its role being uncertain. In germline, CDR1 is SGHSA, CDR2 FRNQAP. V shed 1 base and J shed 7 bases, with 5 bases lying between them. The CDR3 spans 13 residues. The CDR3 here is CASSLGGNSPLYF. CDR3 DNA, as far as it was read: TGTGCAAGCAGCTTAGGCGGGAATTCGCCCCTCTAC.

Comment on this clone: The gene names here belong to mouse. The read terminates 1 residue ahead of where the CDR3 ends, so the germline J gene completes it. This rearrangement joins TRBV15 to TRBJ2-5, with a weak D call TRBD2 (7 bases). The V gene's germline CDR1 is SGHND and CDR2 FRSKSL. The CDR3 runs 14 residues. V was shortened by 3 bases and J by 2 bases, with 9 bases between the two germline ends. Incomplete CDR3 DNA: TGTGCCAGCAGTTTCGGGGGGCTCCAAGACACCCAGTAC. Translation: CASSFGGLQDTQY. The whole CDR3 protein is CASSFGGLQDTQYF.

As concerns this clone: Gene and germline names: mouse. The CDR3: CASSLDWVYEQYF. Incomplete CDR3 DNA: TGTGCCAGCTCTCTCGACTGGGTTTATGAACAGTAC. The V and J genes are TRBV12-2 and TRBJ2-7; 7 bases agree with TRBD2. Read sequence stops 1 residue before the CDR3 end, and the germline J gene provides the missing end. Germline CDR1 reads SGHLS; CDR2 reads HYDKME. The CDR3 consists of 13 residues. The J segment lost 4 bases and the V segment lost 0 bases, leaving 2 bases of the junction unmatched.

As concerns this clone: Gene labels here are mouse ones. Sequencing ends 1 residue short of the CDR3 end; the germline J gene provides the rest. The V gene is TRBV19, the J gene TRBJ2-5, with a possible D match to TRBD2 (6 bases). Germline CDR1 is FNHDT and CDR2 is SITEND (reference sequence). This CDR3 region has 13 residues. V shed 5 bases and J shed 2 bases, with 9 bases lying between them. CDR3 loop: CASSRDFQDTQYF. The CDR3 DNA, read in part, is TGTGCCAGCAGCCGGGACTTCCAAGACACCCAGTAC.

Details on this clone: Genes and germline come from the mouse. CDR3 amino acids: CASSHGGGSQNTLYF. The CDR3 bases that were read are TGTGCCAGCAGCCATGGGGGAGGCAGTCAAAACACCTTGTAC. The V gene is TRBV5, the J gene TRBJ2-4; D might be TRBD2 (6 bases). Sequencing ends 1 residue short of the CDR3 end; the germline J gene provides the rest. From germline, CDR1 is LGHNA and CDR2 YNLKQL (reference sequence). Trimming cost V 3 bases and J 0 bases, with 10 bases left between them. This CDR3 is built from 15 residues.